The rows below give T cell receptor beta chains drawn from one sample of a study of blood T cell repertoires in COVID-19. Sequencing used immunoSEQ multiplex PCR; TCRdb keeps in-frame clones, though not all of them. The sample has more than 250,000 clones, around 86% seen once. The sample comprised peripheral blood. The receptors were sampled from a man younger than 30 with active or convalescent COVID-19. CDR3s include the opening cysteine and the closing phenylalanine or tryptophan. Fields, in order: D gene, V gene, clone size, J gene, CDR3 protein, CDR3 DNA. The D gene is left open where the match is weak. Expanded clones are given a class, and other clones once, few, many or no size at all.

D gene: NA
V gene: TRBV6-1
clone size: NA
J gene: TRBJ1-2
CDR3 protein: CASSDGTPYGYTF
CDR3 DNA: TGTGCCAGCAGTGACGGGACACCGTATGGCTACACCTTC

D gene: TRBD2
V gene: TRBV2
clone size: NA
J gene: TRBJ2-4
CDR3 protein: CASSARTSGVENIQYF
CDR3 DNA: TGTGCCAGCAGTGCCAGGACTAGCGGGGTGGAAAACATTCAGTACTTC

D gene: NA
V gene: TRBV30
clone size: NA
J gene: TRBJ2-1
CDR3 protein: CAWSVQLNEQFF
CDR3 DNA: TGTGCCTGGAGTGTACAGCTCAATGAGCAGTTCTTC

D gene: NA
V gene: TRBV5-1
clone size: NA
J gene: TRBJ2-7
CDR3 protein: CARGGDRSSYEQYF
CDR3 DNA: TGCGCCAGGGGGGGGGACAGGAGCTCCTACGAGCAGTACTTC

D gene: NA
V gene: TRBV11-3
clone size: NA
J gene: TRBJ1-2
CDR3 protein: CASSSNLQGGGYTF
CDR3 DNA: TGTGCCAGCAGCTCTAACCTTCAGGGAGGCGGCTACACCTTC

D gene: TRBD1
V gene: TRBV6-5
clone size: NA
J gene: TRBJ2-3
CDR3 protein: CASGRTGGGDTQYF
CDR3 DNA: TGTGCCAGCGGGAGGACAGGGGGAGGAGATACGCAGTATTTT

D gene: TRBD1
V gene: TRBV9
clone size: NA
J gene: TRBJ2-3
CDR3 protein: CASSVDDGTVYTDTQYF
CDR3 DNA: TGTGCCAGCAGCGTAGATGACGGGACAGTCTACACAGATACGCAGTATTTT

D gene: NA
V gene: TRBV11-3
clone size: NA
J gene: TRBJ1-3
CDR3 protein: CASSTFSGNTIYF
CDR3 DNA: TGTGCCAGCAGCACTTTCTCTGGAAACACCATATATTTT

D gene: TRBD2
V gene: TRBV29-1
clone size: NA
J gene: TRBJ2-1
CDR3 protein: CSVVPSGRIGEQFF
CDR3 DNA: TGCAGCGTTGTCCCTAGCGGGAGGATTGGTGAGCAGTTCTTC

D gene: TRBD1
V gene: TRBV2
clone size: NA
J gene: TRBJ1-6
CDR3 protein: CATDRVRGSPLHF
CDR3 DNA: TGTGCCACTGACAGGGTCAGGGGATCACCCCTCCACTTT

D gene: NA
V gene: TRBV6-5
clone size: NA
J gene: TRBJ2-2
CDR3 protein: CASSYSTRITGELFF
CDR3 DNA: TGTGCCAGCAGTTACTCGACAAGGATCACCGGGGAGCTGTTTTTT

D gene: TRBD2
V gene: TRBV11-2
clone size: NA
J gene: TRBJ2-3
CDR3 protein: CASSLGGLAGVADTQYF
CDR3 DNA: TGTGCCAGCAGCTTAGGAGGTCTAGCGGGAGTGGCAGATACGCAGTATTTT

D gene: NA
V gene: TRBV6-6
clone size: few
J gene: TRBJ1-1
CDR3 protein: CASSTPAEAFF
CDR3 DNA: TGTGCCAGTTCTACCCCGGCTGAAGCTTTCTTT

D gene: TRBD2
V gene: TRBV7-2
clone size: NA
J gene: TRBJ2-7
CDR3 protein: CASSHTSGGFYEQYF
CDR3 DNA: TGTGCCAGCAGCCACACTAGCGGGGGGTTCTACGAGCAGTACTTC

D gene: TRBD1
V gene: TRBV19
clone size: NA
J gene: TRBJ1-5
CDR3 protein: CASSGGTGASSNQPQHF
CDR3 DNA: TGTGCCAGTAGTGGTGGGACAGGGGCTTCCAGCAATCAGCCCCAGCATTTT

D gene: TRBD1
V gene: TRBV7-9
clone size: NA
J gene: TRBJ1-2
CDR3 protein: CASSVSTGVESYGYTF
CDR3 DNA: TGTGCCAGCAGCGTCTCTACAGGGGTAGAAAGCTATGGCTACACCTTC

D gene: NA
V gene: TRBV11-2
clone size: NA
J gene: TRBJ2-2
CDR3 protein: CASSPGQFANTGELFF
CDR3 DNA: TGTGCCAGCAGCCCCGGACAGTTCGCGAACACCGGGGAGCTGTTTTTT

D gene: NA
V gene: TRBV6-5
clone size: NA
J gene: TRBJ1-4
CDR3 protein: CASSFSGEGEKLFF
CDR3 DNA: TGTGCCAGCAGTTTTAGTGGGGAGGGTGAAAAACTGTTTTTT

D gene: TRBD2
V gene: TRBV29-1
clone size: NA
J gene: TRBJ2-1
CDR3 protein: CSVSETSFSYNEQFF
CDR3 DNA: TGCAGCGTTAGCGAGACTAGCTTTTCCTACAATGAGCAGTTCTTC

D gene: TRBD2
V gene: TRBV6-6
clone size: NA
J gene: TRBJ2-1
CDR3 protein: CASSSERGGSYNEQFF
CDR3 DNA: TGTGCCAGCAGTTCCGAGCGGGGGGGGTCCTACAATGAGCAGTTCTTC

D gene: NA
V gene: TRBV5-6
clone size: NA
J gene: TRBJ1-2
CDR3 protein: CASRLPGGPYGYTF
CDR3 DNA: TGTGCCAGCAGATTGCCGGGGGGCCCATATGGCTACACCTTC

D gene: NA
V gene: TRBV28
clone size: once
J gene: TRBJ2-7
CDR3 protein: CASSQTGRPYEQYF
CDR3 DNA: TGTGCCAGCAGCCAAACGGGGAGGCCCTACGAGCAGTACTTC

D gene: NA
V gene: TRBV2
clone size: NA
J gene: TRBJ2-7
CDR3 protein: CASSEALTSYEQYF
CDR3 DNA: TGTGCCAGCAGTGAAGCTCTGACTAGCTACGAGCAGTACTTC

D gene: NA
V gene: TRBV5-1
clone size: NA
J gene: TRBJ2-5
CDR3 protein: CASSRKSDAETQYF
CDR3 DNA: TGCGCCAGCAGCCGGAAAAGCGATGCGGAGACCCAGTACTTC

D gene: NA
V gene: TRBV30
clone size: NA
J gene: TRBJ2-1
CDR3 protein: CAWSVRRPQDEQFF
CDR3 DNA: TGTGCCTGGAGTGTACGCCGACCACAGGATGAGCAGTTCTTC

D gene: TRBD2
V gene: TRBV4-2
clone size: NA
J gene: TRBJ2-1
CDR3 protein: CASSQSVSGLAFNEQFF
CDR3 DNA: TGTGCCAGCAGCCAATCGGTATCGGGACTAGCGTTCAATGAGCAGTTCTTC

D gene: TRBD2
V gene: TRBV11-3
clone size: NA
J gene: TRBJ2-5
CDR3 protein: CASSRNRTSGRAGETQYF
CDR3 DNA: TGTGCCAGCAGCCGCAACCGGACTAGCGGGAGGGCCGGGGAGACCCAGTACTTC

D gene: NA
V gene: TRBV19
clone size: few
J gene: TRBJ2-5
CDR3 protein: CASSIDNGDQETQYF
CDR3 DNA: TGTGCCAGTAGTATAGACAACGGGGACCAAGAGACCCAGTACTTC

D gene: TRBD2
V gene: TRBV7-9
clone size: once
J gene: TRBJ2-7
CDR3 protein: CASSYSQTSGGYEQYF
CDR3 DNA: TGTGCCAGCAGCTACTCTCAGACTAGCGGGGGTTACGAGCAGTACTTC

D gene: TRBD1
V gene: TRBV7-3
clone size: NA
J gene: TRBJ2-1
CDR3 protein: CASSFGQGEYNEQFF
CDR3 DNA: TGTGCCAGCAGCTTTGGACAGGGTGAATACAATGAGCAGTTCTTC

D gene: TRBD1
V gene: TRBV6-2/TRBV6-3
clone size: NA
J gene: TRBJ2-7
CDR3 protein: CASSPRGFPFDEQYF
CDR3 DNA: TGTGCCAGCAGCCCCAGGGGGTTCCCCTTTGACGAGCAGTACTTC

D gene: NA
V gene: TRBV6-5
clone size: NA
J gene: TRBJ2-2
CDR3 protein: CASSYAGRGTGELFF
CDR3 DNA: TGTGCCAGCAGTTACGCCGGCCGGGGGACCGGGGAGCTGTTTTTT

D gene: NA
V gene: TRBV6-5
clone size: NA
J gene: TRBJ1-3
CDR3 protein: CASSYSAGLRNTIYF
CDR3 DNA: TGTGCCAGCAGTTACTCGGCAGGCCTCAGAAACACCATATATTTT

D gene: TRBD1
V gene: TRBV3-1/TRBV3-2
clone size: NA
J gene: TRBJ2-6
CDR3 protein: CASSDGQASGANVLTF
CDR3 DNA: TGTGCCAGCAGCGATGGACAGGCCTCTGGGGCCAACGTCCTGACTTTC

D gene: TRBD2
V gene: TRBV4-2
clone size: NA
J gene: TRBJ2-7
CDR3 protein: CASSQDASGVPGEQYF
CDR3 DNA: TGTGCCAGCAGCCAAGATGCTAGCGGGGTCCCTGGCGAGCAGTACTTC

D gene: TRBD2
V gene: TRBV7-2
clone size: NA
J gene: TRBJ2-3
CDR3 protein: CASSLTSGGLDTQYF
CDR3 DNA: TGTGCCAGCAGCTTGACTAGCGGGGGTTTGGATACGCAGTATTTT

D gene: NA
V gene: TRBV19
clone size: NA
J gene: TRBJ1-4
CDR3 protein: CASSGEGSREKLFF
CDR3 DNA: TGTGCCAGTAGTGGGGAGGGGTCGCGTGAAAAACTGTTTTTT

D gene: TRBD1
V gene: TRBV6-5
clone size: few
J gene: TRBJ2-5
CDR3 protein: CASSRKTGAETQYF
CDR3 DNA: TGTGCCAGCAGCCGAAAAACAGGGGCGGAGACCCAGTACTTC

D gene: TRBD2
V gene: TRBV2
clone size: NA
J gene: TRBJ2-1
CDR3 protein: CASSEQRGGNEQFF
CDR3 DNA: TGTGCCAGCAGTGAGCAGCGGGGGGGGAATGAGCAGTTCTTC

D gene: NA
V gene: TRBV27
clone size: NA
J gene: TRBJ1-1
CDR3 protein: CASSLQSPRTEAFF
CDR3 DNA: TGTGCCAGCAGTTTACAGTCCCCTCGCACTGAAGCTTTCTTT

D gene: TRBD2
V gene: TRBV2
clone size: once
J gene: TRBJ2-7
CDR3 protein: CASRHASGSEQYF
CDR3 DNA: TGTGCCAGCAGGCACGCTAGCGGGAGCGAGCAGTACTTC

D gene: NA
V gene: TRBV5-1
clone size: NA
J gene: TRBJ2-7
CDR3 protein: CASSGGPEQYF
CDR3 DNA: TGCGCCAGCAGTGGAGGGCCCGAGCAGTACTTC

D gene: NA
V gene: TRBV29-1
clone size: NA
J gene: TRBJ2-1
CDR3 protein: CSVHTTSSYNEQFF
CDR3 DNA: TGCAGCGTCCATACTACGAGCTCCTACAATGAGCAGTTCTTC

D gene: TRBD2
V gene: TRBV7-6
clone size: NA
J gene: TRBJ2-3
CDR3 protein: CASTLVAGGTDTQYF
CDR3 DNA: TGTGCCAGCACCCTAGTAGCGGGAGGCACAGATACGCAGTATTTT

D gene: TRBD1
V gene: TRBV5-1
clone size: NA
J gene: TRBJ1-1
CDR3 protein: CASRLTGETEAFF
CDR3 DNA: TGCGCCAGCAGGTTGACAGGGGAGACTGAAGCTTTCTTT

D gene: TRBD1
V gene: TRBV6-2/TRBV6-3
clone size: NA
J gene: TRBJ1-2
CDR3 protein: CASSTRTGDYGYTF
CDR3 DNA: TGTGCCAGCAGTACCCGGACAGGGGACTATGGCTACACCTTC

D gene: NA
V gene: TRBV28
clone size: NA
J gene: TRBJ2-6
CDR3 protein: CASSYGDSGANVLTF
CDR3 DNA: TGTGCCAGCAGTTACGGGGACTCTGGGGCCAACGTCCTGACTTTC

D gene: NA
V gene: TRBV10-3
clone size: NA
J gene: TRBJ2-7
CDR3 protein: CAISESHHGGYEQYF
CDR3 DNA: TGTGCCATCAGTGAGTCACACCACGGGGGCTACGAGCAGTACTTC

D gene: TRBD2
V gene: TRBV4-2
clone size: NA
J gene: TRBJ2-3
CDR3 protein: CASSQGVFRGLAGGQEDTQYF
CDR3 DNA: TGTGCCAGCAGCCAAGGAGTGTTTAGGGGACTAGCGGGAGGGCAGGAAGATACGCAGTATTTT

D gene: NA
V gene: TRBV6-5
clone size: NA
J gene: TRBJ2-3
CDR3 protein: CASSPGTRADTQYF
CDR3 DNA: TGTGCCAGCAGTCCCGGGACTCGCGCAGATACGCAGTATTTT

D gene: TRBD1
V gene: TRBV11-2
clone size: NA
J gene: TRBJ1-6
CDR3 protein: CATDKQGPANSPLHF
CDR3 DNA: TGTGCCACAGATAAACAGGGGCCCGCTAATTCACCCCTCCACTTT

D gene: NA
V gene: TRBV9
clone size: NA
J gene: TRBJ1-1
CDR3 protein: CASSVTASSMNTEAFF
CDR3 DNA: TGTGCCAGCAGCGTAACTGCTAGTAGCATGAACACTGAAGCTTTCTTT

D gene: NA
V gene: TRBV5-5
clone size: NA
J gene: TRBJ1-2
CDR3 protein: CASSLGYSNYGYTF
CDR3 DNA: TGTGCCAGCAGCTTGGGTTACAGCAACTATGGCTACACCTTC

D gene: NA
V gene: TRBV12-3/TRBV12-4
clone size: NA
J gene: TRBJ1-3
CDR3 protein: CASQSAGLNF
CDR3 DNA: TGTGCCAGTCAGTCTGCGGGACTAAATTTT

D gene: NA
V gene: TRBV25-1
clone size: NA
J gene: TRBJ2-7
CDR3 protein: CASGAPGVYEQYF
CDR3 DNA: TGTGCCAGCGGGGCCCCGGGGGTCTACGAGCAGTACTTC

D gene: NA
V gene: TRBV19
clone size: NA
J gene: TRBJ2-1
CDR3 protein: CASTMSRGASSYNEQFF
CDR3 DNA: TGTGCCAGTACCATGTCTAGGGGCGCGAGCTCCTACAATGAGCAGTTCTTC

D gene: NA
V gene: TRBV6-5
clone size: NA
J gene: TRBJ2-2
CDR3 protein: CASKYRLGITGELFF
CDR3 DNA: TGTGCCAGCAAATATCGACTAGGGATTACCGGGGAGCTGTTTTTT

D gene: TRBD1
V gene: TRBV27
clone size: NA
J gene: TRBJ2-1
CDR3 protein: CASSSGQGRNEQFF
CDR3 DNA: TGTGCCAGCAGTTCAGGACAGGGGAGAAACGAGCAGTTCTTC

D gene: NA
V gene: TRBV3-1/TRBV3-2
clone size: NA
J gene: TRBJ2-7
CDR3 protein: CASSLFETNPYEQYF
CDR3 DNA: TGTGCCAGCAGTCTCTTCGAGACTAACCCCTACGAGCAGTACTTC

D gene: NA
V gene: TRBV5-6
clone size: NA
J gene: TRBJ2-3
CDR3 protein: CASRGVADTQYF
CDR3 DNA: TGTGCCTCCAGGGGGGTTGCAGATACGCAGTATTTT